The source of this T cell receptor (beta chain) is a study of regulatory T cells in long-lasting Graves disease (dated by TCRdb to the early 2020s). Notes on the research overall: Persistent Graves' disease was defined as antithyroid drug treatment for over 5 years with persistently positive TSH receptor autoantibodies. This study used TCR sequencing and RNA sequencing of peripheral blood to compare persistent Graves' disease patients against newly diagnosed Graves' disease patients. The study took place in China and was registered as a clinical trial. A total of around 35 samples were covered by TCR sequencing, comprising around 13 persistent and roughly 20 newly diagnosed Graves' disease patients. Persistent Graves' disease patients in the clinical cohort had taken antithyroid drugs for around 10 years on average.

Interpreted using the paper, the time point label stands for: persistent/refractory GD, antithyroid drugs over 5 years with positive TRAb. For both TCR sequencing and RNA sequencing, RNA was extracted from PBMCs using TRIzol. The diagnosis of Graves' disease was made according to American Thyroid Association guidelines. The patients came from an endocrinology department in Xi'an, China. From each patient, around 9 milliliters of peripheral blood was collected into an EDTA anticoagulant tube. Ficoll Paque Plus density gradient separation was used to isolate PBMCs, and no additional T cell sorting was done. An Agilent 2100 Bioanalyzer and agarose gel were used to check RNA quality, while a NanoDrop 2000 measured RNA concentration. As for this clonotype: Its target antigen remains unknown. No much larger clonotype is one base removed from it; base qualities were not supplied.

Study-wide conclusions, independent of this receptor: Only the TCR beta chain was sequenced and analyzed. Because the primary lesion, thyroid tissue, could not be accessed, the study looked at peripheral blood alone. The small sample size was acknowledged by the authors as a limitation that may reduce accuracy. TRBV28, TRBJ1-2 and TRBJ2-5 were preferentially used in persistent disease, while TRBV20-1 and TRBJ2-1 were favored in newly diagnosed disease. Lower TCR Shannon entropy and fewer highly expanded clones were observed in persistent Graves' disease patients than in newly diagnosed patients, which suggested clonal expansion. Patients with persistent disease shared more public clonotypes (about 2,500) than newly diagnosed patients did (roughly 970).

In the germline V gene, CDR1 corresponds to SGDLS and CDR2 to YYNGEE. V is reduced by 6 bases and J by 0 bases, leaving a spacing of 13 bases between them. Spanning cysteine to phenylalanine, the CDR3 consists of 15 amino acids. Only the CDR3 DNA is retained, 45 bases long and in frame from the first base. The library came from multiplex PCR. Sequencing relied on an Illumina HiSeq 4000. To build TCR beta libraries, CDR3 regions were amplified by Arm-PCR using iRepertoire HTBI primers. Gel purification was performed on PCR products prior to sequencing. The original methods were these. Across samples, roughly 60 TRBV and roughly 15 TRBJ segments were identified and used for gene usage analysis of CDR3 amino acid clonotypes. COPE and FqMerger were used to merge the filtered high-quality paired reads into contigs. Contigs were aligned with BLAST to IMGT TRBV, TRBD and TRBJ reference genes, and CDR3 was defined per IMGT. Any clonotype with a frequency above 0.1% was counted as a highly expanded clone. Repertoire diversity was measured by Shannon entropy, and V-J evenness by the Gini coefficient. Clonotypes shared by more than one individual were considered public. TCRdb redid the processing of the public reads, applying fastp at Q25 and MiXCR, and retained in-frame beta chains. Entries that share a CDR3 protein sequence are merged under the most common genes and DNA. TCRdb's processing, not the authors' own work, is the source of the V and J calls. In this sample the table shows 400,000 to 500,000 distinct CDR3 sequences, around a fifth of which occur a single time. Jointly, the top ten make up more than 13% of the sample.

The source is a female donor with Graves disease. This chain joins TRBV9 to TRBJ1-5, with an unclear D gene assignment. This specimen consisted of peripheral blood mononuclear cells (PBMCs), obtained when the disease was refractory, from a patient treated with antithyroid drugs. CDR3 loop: CASIVDGDSNQPQHF. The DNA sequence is TGTGCCAGCATCGTCGACGGTGATAGCAATCAGCCCCAGCATTTT.